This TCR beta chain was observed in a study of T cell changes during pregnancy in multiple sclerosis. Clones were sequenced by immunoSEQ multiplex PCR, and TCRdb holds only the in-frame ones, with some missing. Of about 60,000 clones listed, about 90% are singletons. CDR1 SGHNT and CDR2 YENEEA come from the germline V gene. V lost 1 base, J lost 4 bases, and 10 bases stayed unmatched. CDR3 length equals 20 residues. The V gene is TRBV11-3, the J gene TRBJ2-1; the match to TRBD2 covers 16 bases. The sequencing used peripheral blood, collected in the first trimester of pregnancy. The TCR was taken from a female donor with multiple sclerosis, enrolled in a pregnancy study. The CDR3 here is CASSLVGTSGRAFRYNEQFF. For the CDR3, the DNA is TGTGCCAGCAGCTTAGTGGGGACTAGCGGGAGGGCCTTCCGTTACAATGAGCAGTTCTTC.